The entry below describes one T cell receptor (beta chain). Expressed TCRB transcripts were sequenced because the isolated RNA had all been reverse transcribed beforehand. The protocol was immunoSEQ multiplex PCR, while the TCRdb copy is restricted to in-frame clones and leaves out a portion. The sample has 310,000 or so clones; 11% are singletons. The CDR3 contains 13 residues. With V trimmed by 6 bases and J by 8 bases, 6 bases remained unmatched. Germline lookup yields CDR1 SEHNR and CDR2 FQNEAQ (reference sequence). This sample is drawn from a study of beta chain features in type 1 diabetes. The clonotype was recovered from a woman aged 25-40 years in good health. Sequenced material: naive CD4+ T cells from blood. The chain couples TRBV7-9 to TRBJ2-1; 8 bases match TRBD1. CDR3 amino acids: CASRPTGVDEQFF. The CDR3, as DNA: TGTGCCAGCAGGCCGACAGGGGTGGATGAGCAGTTCTTC.